These 3 T cell receptor beta chains were sequenced from one sample in a study of OX40 agonist ivuxolimab in advanced cancers. TCRdb keeps only in-frame clones here, not all; method: immunoSEQ multiplex PCR. The sample lists about 45,000 clones; approximately 90% were seen once. Sequencing was performed on CD4+ or CD8+ T cells sorted from blood, taken in a trial of the OX40 agonist ivuxolimab. These receptors all stem from an adult with an advanced solid tumor such as melanoma, head and neck, liver or kidney cancer.

CDR3 nucleotide sequence: TGTGCCACCAGCACGGACAGGGGCTCCTACAATGAGCAGTTCTTC. The encoded protein is CATSTDRGSYNEQFF. The chain couples TRBV15 to TRBJ2-1; TRBD1 agrees at 9 bases. The CDR3 totals 15 residues. V lost 4 bases and J lost 0; bases outside the gene matches: 1. In germline, CDR1 is LNHNV, CDR2 YYDKDF (reference sequence).

The chain joins TRBV7-9 to TRBJ2-2; D call uncertain. This CDR3 region has 13 residues. The germline CDR1 and CDR2 sequences are SEHNR and FQNEAQ (reference sequence). With 5 bases removed from V and 4 bases from J, the gap between germline ends came to 8 bases. This CDR3 reads CASSDRSTGELFF. CDR3 coding DNA: TGTGCCAGCAGCGACCGGAGCACCGGGGAGCTGTTTTTT.

This chain joins TRBV2 and TRBJ2-7; D possibly uses TRBD1 or TRBD2 (6 bases each). CDR1 and CDR2 (germline): SNHLY, FYNNEI. The length of the CDR3 is 13 residues. Trimming took off 7 bases at V and 5 bases at J, with 15 bases between the two ends. The CDR3 bases are TGTGCCAGCACTCCGAGGGGGGAGCACGAGCAGTACTTC. Its translation is CASTPRGEHEQYF.